The clone carrying this T cell receptor beta chain was detected a few times. Germline V CDR1 and CDR2: MNHNS, SASEGT. Trimming removed 4 bases at V and 2 bases at J, with 9 bases between. The CDR3 has 14 residues. This sample was taken from a study of blood T cell repertoires in COVID-19. TCRdb's table, derived via immunoSEQ multiplex PCR, lists solely in-frame clones and lacks some. Of about 270,000 clones listed, more than 75% are singletons. The V call is TRBV6-1, the J call TRBJ1-3; D is unresolved. Material: peripheral blood. The receptor was isolated from a woman older than 75 with COVID-19, enrolled during active disease. CDR3 nucleotides: TGTGCCAGCAGTGCAGCAATAACTGGAAACACCATATATTTT. Its protein is CASSAAITGNTIYF.